Detailed here is one T cell receptor beta chain. What it recognizes is unknown. Primers for the PCR totalled 60 Vbeta and 13 Jbeta. Sequencing was performed with immunoSEQ multiplex PCR; in TCRdb, only in-frame clones are kept and a portion is missing. The sample lists fewer than 180,000 clones; around 79% were seen once. The sample comes from a study of cytomegalovirus exposure and HLA in healthy donors. The study's findings and limits: Immune exposure data for these donors was limited to CMV serostatus. Reports showed the classifier diagnosing cytomegalovirus status with high specificity and sensitivity.

Trimming removed 1 base from V and 3 bases from J; junction bases left unmatched: 1. The germline gives CDR1 MNHNS, CDR2 SASEGT. This CDR3 is 14 amino acids long. The clonotype comes from a human donor in good health. The V and J genes are TRBV6-1 and TRBJ1-1, with 8 bases that match TRBD1. The sample taken for sequencing was PBMCs. The CDR3 region has the DNA TGTGCCAGCAGTGAAGACAGGGGGGACACTGAAGCTTTCTTT. Encoded protein: CASSEDRGDTEAFF.